This note documents a single T cell receptor (beta chain) sequence. Its matching antigen is unknown. A much more abundant neighbour one base away suggests this may be a read error. This sample stems from a study of T-cell reconstitution after alpha-beta-depleted transplantation in children. Molecular barcoding with unique molecular identifiers was used for the TCRbeta library. TCRdb passed the PCR reads through MiXCR, listing each CDR3 protein once. In the table there are 450,000 to 600,000 distinct CDR3 sequences, about 10% of which are singletons. Germline lookup yields CDR1 MRHNA and CDR2 SNTAGT. The CDR3 has 12 amino acids. Overall study results and limits: A year had passed since transplant, and T-cell counts and diversity by then came mostly from newly produced T cells.

The genes are TRBV6-4 and TRBJ2-7; D may be TRBD1 or TRBD2 (5 bases each). The clonotype was recovered from a child aged 2-15 years with inherited bone marrow failure, due to receive a stem cell transplant. The sample consisted of PBMCs, taken before TCRalphabeta/CD19-depleted stem cell transplant. The CDR3 nucleotides read TGTCCCAGCAGGGCTGGGGGCTACGAGCAGTACTTC. It is translated as CPSRAGGYEQYF.